The clone carrying this T cell receptor (beta chain) was picked up one time. Its antigen is unknown. The V end was cut by 4 bases, the J end by 0 bases, with 13 bases between. CDR1 and CDR2 from the germline V gene are LGHDT and YNNKEL (reference sequence). This CDR3 has 17 residues. The use of previously described methods and listed TCR primers produced the bulk TCR libraries. TCRdb fed the PCR reads into MiXCR, producing one record per CDR3 protein. The sample contains around 480,000 distinct CDR3 sequences, approximately 25% of which appear only once. This specimen belongs to a study of molecular identifiers for immune sequencing clone quantification. Findings of the study overall: Effector cells kept over 99% of their molecules in clones above 20 RNA copies, while naive cells kept under 1% there.

The chain recombines TRBV3-1 with TRBJ1-6; D is unresolved. The receptor's source is a human donor in good health. Some libraries in this study had Jurkat cell RNA spiked in. Input material: naive CD8+ T cells from blood, with Jurkat cell RNA spiked in. Subset meaning: FACS-sorted CD8+CD4-CCR7+CD45RA+ naive T cells. The CDR3 nucleotides read TGTGCCAGCAGCCCGGCGCCCCCGGACTCCTATAATTCACCCCTCCACTTT. This codes for CASSPAPPDSYNSPLHF.